This entry describes one TCR beta chain. This clone was recorded a few times. Which antigen it targets is not known. Base-call qualities are not available, and no considerably larger clone is one nucleotide away. This same CDR3 is encoded by further DNA sequences in the sample. The protocol used for the library was PCR. The reads were generated on an Illumina HiSeq 4000. High-throughput sequencing was used to profile the TCR beta-chain CDR3 region of each patient. The authors processed their data as follows. The researchers built a classifier to tell apart papillary thyroid cancer patients with distant metastasis, based on CDR3 differences among clinicopathological groups. Repertoire diversity was assessed with the Shannon index, and tumor-blood repertoire similarity with the Morisita-Horn index. TCRdb reran the public reads through fastp at Q25 and MiXCR, keeping productive beta chains. The V and J calls were determined by TCRdb, not by the authors. For this sample the table gives around 23,000 clones, of which 9.5% to 12% were detected only once. 25% to 35% of the sample is taken by the ten largest.

None of the patients had been given any treatment before thyroid surgery. The study retrospectively analysed patient clinical samples collected from the early 2010s to the late 2010s using T-cell receptor beta sequencing. The CDR3 numbers 16 residues from cysteine through phenylalanine. This entry keeps only the CDR3 DNA: 48 bases, framed from base 1. Relative to germline, V is 3 bases shorter and J is 5 bases shorter, with 19 bases between their ends. CDR1 LNHDA and CDR2 SQIVND were looked up in the germline V gene (reference sequence). This record comes from a study of metastatic and nonmetastatic thyroid tumors (TCRdb year 2020). Background for the entire study: For patients with malignant and with benign thyroid disease, the researchers compared repertoires between peripheral blood samples and tumor or nodule tissue samples. The study at large found these results: TCR beta diversity was reported as significantly higher in malignant tumors than in benign nodules, in both blood and tumor samples.

The sequence came from a female donor with papillary thyroid cancer or a benign thyroid nodule (not recorded which). Some clones in this sample may be carry-over from other donors' samples. The chain uses TRBV19 and TRBJ1-1; a weak D assignment points to TRBD1 (5 bases agree). The source material was blood. The DNA reads TGTGCCAGTAGTATGGTCTGGGCAGGGAGGAGAACTGAAGCTTTCTTT. It encodes CASSMVWAGRRTEAFF. The CDR3 plus the reference TRBV19 and TRBJ1-1 genes for the other parts give the full variable domain: DGGITQSPKYLFRKEGQNVTLSCEQNLNHDAMYWYRQDPGQGLRLIYYSQIVNDFQKGDIAEGYSVSREKKESFPLTVTSAQKNPTAFYLCASSMVWAGRRTEAFFGQGTRLTVV.